These 21 T cell receptor beta chains share one sample of origin, sequenced in a study of cytomegalovirus exposure and HLA in healthy donors. The PCR was carried out with 60 Vbeta primers and 13 Jbeta primers. Only in-frame clones appear in the TCRdb table, and some are missing; sequencing was by immunoSEQ multiplex PCR. The sample has approximately 160,000 clones; about 77% are singletons. Sequencing input: PBMCs. These TCRs come from a male donor in good health and CMV-seropositive.

The chain has TRBV18 and TRBJ2-5, with a tentative D call TRBD2 (5 bases). V gave up 3 bases and J gave up 0 bases, with 11 bases separating them. CDR1 and CDR2 from the germline V gene are KGHSH and LQKENI. CDR3 size: 15 residues. The CDR3 loop reads CASSPRNGDQETQYF. For the CDR3, the DNA is TGTGCCAGCTCACCGAGGAACGGGGACCAAGAGACCCAGTACTTC.

The DNA of the CDR3 is TGCAGCGTTGACTCGGGGGGGTCGGAGACCCAGTACTTC. Its translation is CSVDSGGSETQYF. The V gene is TRBV29-1, the J gene TRBJ2-5, with 8 bases fitting TRBD2. V trimming: 3 bases; J trimming: 5 bases; junction bases outside the gene matches: 5. CDR3 length equals 13 residues. The germline gives CDR1 SQVTM, CDR2 ANQGSEA.

The V call is TRBV19, the J call TRBJ2-2; perhaps TRBD1 as D (7 bases). Per the germline V gene, CDR1 is LNHDA and CDR2 is SQIVND (reference sequence). The CDR3 runs 14 residues. The V end was cut by 3 bases, the J end by 7 bases, with 12 bases between. CDR3 loop: CASSIGRGDGELFF. The CDR3 DNA sequence: TGTGCCAGTAGTATCGGCAGGGGGGACGGGGAGCTGTTTTTT.

This chain joins TRBV7-2 and TRBJ2-3; TRBD1 might be the D (5 bases). The CDR3 has 15 amino acids. The V end was cut by 5 bases, the J end by 1 base, with 13 bases between. Germline lookup yields CDR1 SGHTA and CDR2 FQGNSA. CDR3 in DNA: TGTGCCAGCAGCCCATCACGCAGGGGCACAGATACGCAGTATTTT. Translation: CASSPSRRGTDTQYF.

The chain employs TRBV5-6 and TRBJ2-1, with 9 bases identical to TRBD1. This CDR3 is built from 15 residues. The V and J ends lost 4 bases and 6 bases, in that order; junction bases with no gene match: 8. Germline lookup yields CDR1 SGHDT and CDR2 YYEEEE. This chain's CDR3 is CASSPGQGFGNEQFF. CDR3 DNA: TGTGCCAGCAGCCCGGGACAGGGTTTTGGCAATGAGCAGTTCTTC.

The CDR3 reads CASSLSGRGMNTEAFF. CDR3 nucleotides: TGTGCCAGCAGCTTATCAGGGAGGGGCATGAACACTGAAGCTTTCTTT. J is TRBJ1-1 and V is TRBV7-9; TRBD1 might be the D (5 bases). V gave up 2 bases and J gave up 0 bases, with 13 bases separating them. CDR1 SEHNR and CDR2 FQNEAQ come from the germline V gene (reference sequence). The CDR3 consists of 16 residues.

The J gene is TRBJ2-3, the V gene TRBV2; a possible D gene is TRBD2 (6 bases). The germline V gene encodes CDR1 SNHLY and CDR2 FYNNEI. This CDR3 spans 14 amino acids. Trimming removed 8 bases at V and 6 bases at J, with 18 bases between. In DNA, the CDR3 is TGTGCCAGCGAAGGGACCCCACGGGAGGATACGCAGTATTTT. Translation: CASEGTPREDTQYF.

This clone showed up just a few times. The rearrangement uses TRBV11-1 and TRBJ1-6, with 9 bases aligning to TRBD1. From germline, CDR1 is SGHAT and CDR2 FQDESV (reference sequence). The CDR3 is 15 amino acids. The J segment lost 9 bases and the V segment lost 5 bases, leaving 8 bases of the junction unmatched. The DNA of the CDR3 is TGTGCCAGCAGCCCCTCCGGGACAGGGATTTCACCCCTCCACTTT. This translates into CASSPSGTGISPLHF.

The CDR3 spells CASSDSGLVHGYTF. For the CDR3, the DNA is TGTGCCAGCAGTGATTCAGGGTTGGTCCATGGCTACACCTTC. The chain combines TRBV25-1 with TRBJ1-2; D may be TRBD1 (5 bases). From germline, CDR1 is MGHDK and CDR2 SYGVNS. V was shortened by 3 bases and J by 6 bases, with 14 bases between the two germline ends. The CDR3 loop spans 14 amino acids.

This chain joins TRBV7-3 and TRBJ2-1; D is ambiguous. This CDR3 has 13 amino acids. Trimming shortened V by 5 bases and J by 10 bases, and 15 bases separated the two germline ends. In germline, CDR1 is SGHTA, CDR2 FQGTGA. CDR3 DNA: TGTGCCAGCAGCCCCGCCGGAGCAGAGGAGCAGTTCTTC. Translating it yields CASSPAGAEEQFF.

The gene calls are TRBV7-2 and TRBJ2-7; TRBD1 aligns across 10 bases. The V gene end was trimmed by 2 bases and the J gene end by 2 bases; junction bases not matched to a gene: 6. CDR1 and CDR2 (germline): SGHTA, FQGNSA. The CDR3 runs 16 residues. In DNA form, the CDR3 reads TGTGCCAGCAGCTTATTGGGACAGGGGACCCCCTACGAGCAGTACTTC. Encoded protein: CASSLLGQGTPYEQYF.

J is TRBJ2-2 and V is TRBV5-1, with a weak D call TRBD2 (5 bases). Germline loops: CDR1 SGHRS, CDR2 YFSETQ. V was clipped by 3 bases and J by 5 bases, with 14 bases between them. This CDR3 region has 15 residues. The CDR3 protein is CASSWDGGRTGELFF. CDR3 sequence (DNA): TGCGCCAGCAGCTGGGATGGAGGAAGGACCGGGGAGCTGTTTTTT.

This clone has just a few counts. The genes are TRBV13 and TRBJ2-7, with 7 bases lining up with TRBD2. CDR3 length: 15 residues. With 5 bases clipped from V and 2 bases from J, the junction kept 9 bases outside the gene matches. Looked up from germline, CDR1 is PRHDT and CDR2 is FYEKMQ (reference sequence). In DNA, the CDR3 is TGTGCCAGCAGCCCAGAGGGCGGGGGAGCCTACGAGCAGTACTTC. Translation gives CASSPEGGGAYEQYF. Together with reference TRBV13 and TRBJ2-7, the CDR3 gives the full variable domain: AAGVIQSPRHLIKEKRETATLKCYPIPRHDTVYWYQQGPGQDPQFLISFYEKMQSDKGSIPDRFSAQQFSDYHSELNMSSLELGDSALYFCASSPEGGGAYEQYFGPGTRLTVT.

The V gene is TRBV4-3, the J gene TRBJ2-5; 7 bases align to TRBD1. CDR3 size: 14 residues. Germline-derived CDR1 and CDR2 are LGHNA and YSLEER. V dropped 1 base and J dropped 4; count of bases not matched to a gene: 3. CDR3 sequence reads: CASSQGNRGETQYF. The CDR3 nucleotides read TGCGCCAGCAGCCAAGGGAACAGGGGAGAGACCCAGTACTTC.

This chain uses TRBV9 with TRBJ1-1; the D gene is possibly TRBD1 (5 bases). The germline CDR1 and CDR2 sequences are SGDLS and YYNGEE. The ends were cut back, 4 bases at V and 6 bases at J, with 13 bases in the middle. The length of the CDR3 is 13 residues. CDR3 sequence: CASSLAGKAEAFF. In DNA, the CDR3 is TGTGCCAGCAGCCTCGCAGGGAAGGCTGAAGCTTTCTTT.

This chain links TRBV10-2 with TRBJ1-4, with D possibly TRBD1 on 5 matching bases. Germline V lookup: CDR1 WSHSY, CDR2 SAAADI. This CDR3 is 16 amino acids long. V shed 2 bases and J shed 5 bases, with 15 bases lying between them. The CDR3 here is CASSEPPRGLNEKLFF. CDR3 DNA: TGCGCCAGCAGTGAGCCTCCACGGGGACTGAATGAAAAACTGTTTTTT.

V and J are TRBV29-1 and TRBJ2-3; D is unresolved. CDR3 length equals 15 residues. V was trimmed by 7 bases and J by 1 base, leaving 18 bases between them. Germline loops: CDR1 SQVTM, CDR2 ANQGSEA. CDR3 region: CSARRLVQGTDTQYF. The CDR3 DNA is TGCAGCGCCAGAAGGCTAGTACAAGGCACAGATACGCAGTATTTT.

This chain links TRBV4-1 with TRBJ1-1; D gene ambiguous. Trimming pared 0 bases from V and 4 bases from J, leaving 12 bases between. The CDR3 spans 15 residues. Germline V gene data show CDR1 as MGHRA and CDR2 as YSYEKL. The CDR3, as DNA: TGCGCCAGCAGCCAAGATCGATCGGTATTCACTGAAGCTTTCTTT. This codes for CASSQDRSVFTEAFF.

J is TRBJ1-2 and V is TRBV5-4; no clear D. The CDR3 runs 15 residues. The V gene's germline CDR1 is SGHNT and CDR2 YYREEE (reference sequence). Deletions cut 4 bases from V and 0 bases from J, with 13 bases between. CDR3 residues: CASSPSSQSNYGYTF. In DNA, the CDR3 is TGTGCCAGCAGCCCTTCGTCGCAGTCTAACTATGGCTACACCTTC.

This clone was recorded a few times. The CDR3 sequence: CASSTQGLGGNTIYF. CDR3 in DNA: TGTGCCAGCAGCACACAGGGTTTGGGGGGAAACACCATATATTTT. The V call is TRBV7-9, the J call TRBJ1-3; tentatively, D is TRBD1 (6 bases). V was cut by 5 bases and J by 4 bases, with 15 bases left in between. The V gene's germline CDR1 is SEHNR and CDR2 FQNEAQ (reference sequence). The CDR3 has 15 residues.

CDR3 nucleotide sequence: TGTGCCAGCAGCCCCACGGGACAGAACAATGAGCAGTTCTTC. Translation: CASSPTGQNNEQFF. The chain is built from TRBV7-3 and TRBJ2-1; 7 positions match TRBD1. Germline trimming cut 5 bases from V and 5 bases from J; bases unmatched to any gene: 6. Germline V gene data show CDR1 as SGHTA and CDR2 as FQGTGA. CDR3 length: 14 amino acids.